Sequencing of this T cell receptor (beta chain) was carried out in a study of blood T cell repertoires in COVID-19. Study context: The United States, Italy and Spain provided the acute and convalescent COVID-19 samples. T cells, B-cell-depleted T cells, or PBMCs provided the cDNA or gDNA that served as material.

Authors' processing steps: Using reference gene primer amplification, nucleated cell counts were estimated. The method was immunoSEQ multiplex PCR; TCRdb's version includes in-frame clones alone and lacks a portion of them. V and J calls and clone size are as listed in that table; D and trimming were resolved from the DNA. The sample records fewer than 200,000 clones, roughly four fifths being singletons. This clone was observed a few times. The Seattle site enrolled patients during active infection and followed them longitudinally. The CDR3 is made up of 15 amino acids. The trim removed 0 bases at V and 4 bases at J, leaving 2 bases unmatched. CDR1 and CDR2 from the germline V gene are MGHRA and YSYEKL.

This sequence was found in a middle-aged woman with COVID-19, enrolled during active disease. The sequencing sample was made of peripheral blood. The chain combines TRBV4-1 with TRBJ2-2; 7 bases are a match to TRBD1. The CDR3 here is CASSQEGQLTGELFF. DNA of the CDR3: TGCGCCAGCAGCCAAGAGGGACAGCTCACCGGGGAGCTGTTTTTT.